This T cell receptor beta chain was found in a study of T cell changes during pregnancy in multiple sclerosis. CDR1 SNHLY and CDR2 FYNNEI come from the germline V gene. The V and J ends lost 5 bases and 15 bases, in that order; junction bases with no gene match: 19. The CDR3 totals 15 residues. The method was immunoSEQ multiplex PCR; TCRdb's version includes in-frame clones alone and lacks a portion of them. Of about 44,000 clones detected, around 96% appear once; the ten largest clones hold 0.85% to 1%. The source was peripheral blood, collected in the second trimester of pregnancy. The genes are TRBV2 and TRBJ2-1; 7 nucleotides line up with TRBD1. The TCR comes from a female donor with multiple sclerosis, enrolled in a pregnancy study. CDR3: CASSFLPGQTSPGFF. Written as DNA, the CDR3 is TGTGCCAGCAGTTTTTTGCCGGGACAGACAAGTCCGGGGTTCTTC.